The 22 T cell receptor beta chains given below trace back to one sample, sequenced in a study of T cell responses to AZD1222 COVID-19 vaccine. The repertoire was sequenced with immunoSEQ multiplex PCR; TCRdb's copy has only in-frame clones and lacks some. The sample holds about 79,000 clones, approximately 80% seen once. The starting material was peripheral blood, obtained on day 0 of AZD1222 vaccination. All receptors come from an adult in good health.

The count of this clone is one. The V and J genes are TRBV7-9 and TRBJ2-5, with TRBD1 identical over 7 bases. With V trimmed by 5 bases and J by 1 base, 7 bases remained unmatched. CDR1 and CDR2 from the germline V gene are SEHNR and FQNEAQ (reference sequence). This CDR3 is 15 amino acids long. CDR3 loop: CASSPMGQPQETQYF. The CDR3 DNA sequence: TGTGCCAGCAGCCCCATGGGACAGCCCCAAGAGACCCAGTACTTC. Based on the CDR3 plus reference TRBV7-9 and TRBJ2-5, the full variable domain is DTGVSQNPRHKITKRGQNVTFRCDPISEHNRLYWYRQTLGQGPEFLTYFQNEAQLEKSRLLSDRFSAERPKGSFSTLEIQRTEQGDSAMYLCASSPMGQPQETQYFGPGTRLLVL.

The chain employs TRBV6-2 or TRBV6-3 and TRBJ1-1; 7 bases are shared with TRBD1. The V segment lost 6 bases and the J segment 2 bases; nucleotides outside the gene matches: 9. Germline V lookup: CDR1 MNHEY, CDR2 SVGEGT. The CDR3 runs to 15 residues. The CDR3 loop is CASSRYTGANTEAFF. CDR3 sequence (DNA): TGTGCCAGCAGCCGTTATACAGGGGCTAACACTGAAGCTTTCTTT.

The rearrangement links TRBV28 to TRBJ2-5; tentatively, D is TRBD1 (6 bases). The germline CDR1 and CDR2 sequences are MDHEN and SYDVKM. V gave up 2 bases and J gave up 3 bases, with 13 bases separating them. The CDR3 loop spans 15 amino acids. CDR3 nucleotides: TGTGCCAGCAGTTTAGCGCGGACAGCCAAAGAGACCCAGTACTTC. Protein product: CASSLARTAKETQYF.

V is TRBV10-1 and J is TRBJ2-2, with 8 bases aligning to TRBD1. There are 14 residues in the CDR3. From germline, CDR1 is WNHNN and CDR2 SYGVQD (reference sequence). V trimming: 5 bases; J trimming: 3 bases; junction bases outside the gene matches: 2. The CDR3 DNA sequence: TGCGCCAGCAGTAACAGGGGGTACACCGGGGAGCTGTTTTTT. As protein: CASSNRGYTGELFF.

This sequence joins TRBV19 and TRBJ2-5, with D perhaps assigned TRBD1 or TRBD2 (7 bases each). The CDR3 runs to 15 residues. Germline V lookup: CDR1 LNHDA, CDR2 SQIVND (reference sequence). With 3 bases removed from V and 5 bases from J, the gap between germline ends came to 16 bases. CDR3 DNA: TGTGCCAGTAGTATGGGTTGGCAGGGGGGGGAGACCCAGTACTTC. Encoded protein: CASSMGWQGGETQYF.

This clone was observed a few times. The chain employs TRBV7-8 and TRBJ2-7; TRBD1 agrees at 11 bases. V was clipped by 5 bases and J by 6 bases; unmatched bases: 6. The CDR3 covers 14 residues. From germline, CDR1 is SGHVS and CDR2 FQNEAQ. The CDR3 DNA reads as TGTGCCAGCAGCCAAGGACAGGGGGCTACCGAGCAGTACTTC. Its translation: CASSQGQGATEQYF.

This rearrangement joins TRBV20-1 to TRBJ1-1, with unresolved D. Deletions cut 6 bases from V and 1 base from J, with 6 bases between. This CDR3 comprises 11 residues. Germline V gene lookup returns CDR1 DFQATT and CDR2 SNEGSKA (reference sequence). The CDR3 coding sequence is TGCAGTGCGGTACAGAACACTGAAGCTTTCTTT. It translates to CSAVQNTEAFF.

The chain couples TRBV12-3 or TRBV12-4 to TRBJ2-7, with D maybe TRBD1 (6 bases). CDR3 length: 12 amino acids. V lost 6 bases and J 5 bases, leaving 11 bases between the germline ends. The CDR3 DNA is TGTGCCAGCAGGGGCTGGGGGCACGAGCAGTACTTC. As protein: CASRGWGHEQYF.

V and J are TRBV19 and TRBJ2-2; the D gene is possibly TRBD1 (5 bases). The V gene's germline CDR1 is LNHDA and CDR2 SQIVND (reference sequence). The CDR3 spans 11 residues. V lost 8 bases and J 12 bases, leaving 13 bases between the germline ends. The CDR3 region is CASADNRKLFF. CDR3 coding DNA: TGTGCCAGTGCGGACAATCGCAAGCTGTTTTTT.

The count of this clone is one. The chain employs TRBV3-1 (or the pseudogene TRBV3-2) and TRBJ2-6; D may be TRBD1 or TRBD2 (6 bases each). Trimming left V 4 bases short and J 4 bases short, with 14 bases between. In germline, CDR1 is LGHDT, CDR2 YNNKEL (reference sequence). There are 16 residues in the CDR3. CDR3 sequence reads: CASSRGGGRGANVLTF. CDR3 bases: TGTGCCAGCAGCCGTGGAGGGGGGCGAGGGGCCAACGTCCTGACTTTC.

The chain joins TRBV5-1 to TRBJ1-1, with D unclear. The CDR3 has 14 residues. Germline CDR1 SGHRS, CDR2 YFSETQ. V lost 0 bases, J lost 5 bases, and 11 bases lay in between. The CDR3 reads CASSLGQERTEAFF. CDR3 nucleotides: TGCGCCAGCAGCTTGGGCCAGGAGAGGACTGAAGCTTTCTTT.

The chain employs TRBV5-1 and TRBJ2-2; tentatively, D is TRBD2 (6 bases). The CDR3 has 15 residues. The germline V gene encodes CDR1 SGHRS and CDR2 YFSETQ. Trimming shortened V by 3 bases and J by 9 bases, and 18 bases separated the two germline ends. In DNA form, the CDR3 reads TGCGCCAGCAGCTCGGAGGTTGTCGGGAGACGGGAGCTGTTTTTT. This encodes CASSSEVVGRRELFF.

The chain combines TRBV29-1 with TRBJ1-2; the D is unclear. Germline CDR1 and CDR2: SQVTM and ANQGSEA. CDR3 length: 13 residues. The V and J ends lost 7 bases and 2 bases respectively, with 14 bases between them. The CDR3 bases are TGCAGCGCGGAAGTCCCTACAAACTATGGCTACACCTTC. It translates to CSAEVPTNYGYTF.

This clone was recorded only once. V and J are TRBV5-1 and TRBJ2-7; possibly TRBD1 for D (6 bases). Trimming removed 0 bases at V and 6 bases at J, with 22 bases between. This CDR3 contains 17 residues. The germline V gene has CDR1 SGHRS and CDR2 YFSETQ. In DNA form, the CDR3 reads TGCGCCAGCAGCTTGGAGGGCGACAGGCCTCCCGGGGCCGAGCAGTACTTC. Translating gives CASSLEGDRPPGAEQYF.

This clone has only a few counts. The chain combines TRBV30 with TRBJ1-5; 7 positions agree with TRBD1. Germline values: CDR1 GTSNPN, CDR2 SVGIG (reference sequence). The CDR3 totals 13 residues. V lost 3 bases and J lost 8; bases outside the gene matches: 7. The CDR3 region has the DNA TGTGCCTGGAGCCCACAGGGGAAGGAGCCCCAGCATTTT. Translating gives CAWSPQGKEPQHF. Supplemented by reference TRBV30 and TRBJ1-5, the full variable domain reads SQTIHQWPATLVQPVGSPLSLECTVEGTSNPNLYWYRQAAGRGLQLLFYSVGIGQISSEVPQNLSASRPQDRQFILSSKKLLLSDSGFYLCAWSPQGKEPQHFGDGTRLSIL.

This clone was recorded only once. V is TRBV19 and J is TRBJ2-2; 9 bases line up with TRBD2. V shed 4 bases and J 7 bases; nucleotides not matched to a gene: 7. This CDR3 is 15 amino acids long. CDR1 and CDR2 from the germline V gene are LNHDA and SQIVND (reference sequence). CDR3 loop: CASSRTSGSGGELFF. The CDR3 DNA is TGTGCCAGTAGTAGAACTAGCGGGTCGGGCGGGGAGCTGTTTTTT.

The chain joins TRBV7-8 to TRBJ1-6; 7 bases align to TRBD1. After removal of 3 bases from V and 10 bases from J, the junction contained 6 bases not matched to a gene. The CDR3 is made up of 14 amino acids. Germline CDR1 SGHVS, CDR2 FQNEAQ. In DNA form, the CDR3 reads TGTGCCAGCAGCTTTGAGGGGGCTGGGTCACCCCTCCACTTT. Residues: CASSFEGAGSPLHF.

This chain's CDR3 is CATAPGAGEKYNEQFF. In DNA, the CDR3 is TGCGCCACCGCCCCAGGGGCGGGAGAAAAATACAATGAGCAGTTCTTC. This chain uses TRBV10-2 with TRBJ2-1; maybe TRBD2 (7 bases). V was cut by 10 bases and J by 4 bases, with 23 bases left in between. In germline, CDR1 is WSHSY, CDR2 SAAADI. This CDR3 is built from 16 residues.

V is TRBV5-1 and J is TRBJ1-6; D uncertain. Germline V gene data show CDR1 as SGHRS and CDR2 as YFSETQ. CDR3 size: 15 residues. The V end was cut by 0 bases, the J end by 7 bases, with 11 bases between. The chain's CDR3 is CASSLGPSRNSPLHF. The CDR3 bases are TGCGCCAGCAGCTTGGGTCCCAGTCGGAATTCACCCCTCCACTTT.

The V and J genes are TRBV6-1 and TRBJ2-7; D is undetermined. V lost 1 base to trimming and J lost 6 bases, with 7 bases between them. The CDR3 runs 12 residues. Germline CDR1 and CDR2: MNHNS and SASEGT. CDR3 residues: CASSEVLSEQYF. The CDR3 nucleotides read TGTGCCAGCAGTGAAGTGCTGAGCGAGCAGTACTTC.

The chain employs TRBV5-4 and TRBJ2-5; D ambiguous. CDR3 length equals 9 residues. The V gene's germline CDR1 is SGHNT and CDR2 YYREEE (reference sequence). CDR3 region: CAQTKAQYF. In DNA, the CDR3 is TGTGCGCAGACCAAGGCCCAGTACTTC.

A few counts support this clone. The CDR3 loop is CSARGFPSNEQFF. The CDR3 DNA follows: TGCAGCGCCAGGGGGTTCCCGTCCAATGAGCAGTTCTTC. This chain connects TRBV29-1 to TRBJ2-1, with TRBD1 identical over 7 bases. Germline CDR1 SQVTM, CDR2 ANQGSEA. The CDR3 has 13 residues. With V trimmed by 7 bases and J by 6 bases, 9 bases remained unmatched.